This TCR beta chain originates from a study of T cells in Graves' hyperthyroidism and ophthalmopathy. This clonotype was counted many times. Its antigen is currently unknown. TCR beta CDR3 region amplification was performed from RNA transcripts. Using the HTBI primer set, a first-round RT-PCR was run on the TCR CDR3. Using its own MiXCR run on the multiplex PCR reads, TCRdb lists one record per CDR3 protein. There are approximately 420,000 distinct CDR3 sequences in the sample; roughly 13% occur only once, and 5% to 6% lies in the top ten. V was trimmed by 1 base and J by 0 bases, leaving 16 bases between them. This CDR3 has 18 amino acids. Germline V lookup: CDR1 SEHNR, CDR2 FQNEAQ (reference sequence). Stable disease denoted Graves' hyperthyroidism without ophthalmopathy progression within 18 months. PBMCs came from about 10 ml fresh peripheral blood. Study findings and constraints: Among thyroid clonotypes expanded above 0.001, most also appeared in blood. Ophthalmopathy was told apart from stable hyperthyroidism by a 13 V-J model.

The receptor comes from a woman younger than 35 with Graves' hyperthyroidism. Source material: blood. The genes are TRBV7-9 and TRBJ2-1, with a tentative D call TRBD2 (6 bases). CDR3: CASSLEFGAGLSYNEQFF. As DNA, the CDR3 is TGTGCCAGCAGCTTAGAGTTCGGAGCGGGCCTCTCCTACAATGAGCAGTTCTTC.